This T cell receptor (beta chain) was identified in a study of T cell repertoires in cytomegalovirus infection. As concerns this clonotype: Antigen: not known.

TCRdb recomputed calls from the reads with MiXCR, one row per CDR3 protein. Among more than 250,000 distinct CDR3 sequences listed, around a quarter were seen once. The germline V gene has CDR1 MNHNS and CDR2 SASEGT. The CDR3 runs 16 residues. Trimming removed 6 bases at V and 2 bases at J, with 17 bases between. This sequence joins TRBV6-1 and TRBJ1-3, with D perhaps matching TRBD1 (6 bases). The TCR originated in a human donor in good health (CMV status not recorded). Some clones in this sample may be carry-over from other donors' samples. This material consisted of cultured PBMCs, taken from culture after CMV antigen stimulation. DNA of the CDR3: TGTGCCAGCAGCCCGAGCGGCAGGGGACCTGGAAACACCATATATTTT. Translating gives CASSPSGRGPGNTIYF.